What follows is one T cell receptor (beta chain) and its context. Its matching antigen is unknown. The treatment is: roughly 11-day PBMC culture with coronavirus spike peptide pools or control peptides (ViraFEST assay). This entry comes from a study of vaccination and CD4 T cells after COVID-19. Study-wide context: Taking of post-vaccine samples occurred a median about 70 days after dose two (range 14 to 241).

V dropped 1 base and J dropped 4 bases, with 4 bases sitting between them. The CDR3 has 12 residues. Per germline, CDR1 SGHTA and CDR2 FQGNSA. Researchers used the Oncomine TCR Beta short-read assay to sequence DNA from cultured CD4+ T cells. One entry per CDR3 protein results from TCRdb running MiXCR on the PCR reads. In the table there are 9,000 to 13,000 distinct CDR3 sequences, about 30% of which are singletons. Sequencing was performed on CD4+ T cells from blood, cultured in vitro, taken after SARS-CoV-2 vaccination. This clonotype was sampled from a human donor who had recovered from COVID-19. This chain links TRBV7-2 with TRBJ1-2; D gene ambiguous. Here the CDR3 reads CASSLVTYGYTF. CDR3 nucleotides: TGTGCCAGCAGCTTAGTGACCTATGGCTACACCTTC. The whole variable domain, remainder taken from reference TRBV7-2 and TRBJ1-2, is GAGVSQSPSNKVTEKGKDVELRCDPISGHTALYWYRQSLGQGLEFLIYFQGNSAPDKSGLPSDRFSAERTGGSVSTLTIQRTQQEDSAVYLCASSLVTYGYTFGSGTRLTVV.